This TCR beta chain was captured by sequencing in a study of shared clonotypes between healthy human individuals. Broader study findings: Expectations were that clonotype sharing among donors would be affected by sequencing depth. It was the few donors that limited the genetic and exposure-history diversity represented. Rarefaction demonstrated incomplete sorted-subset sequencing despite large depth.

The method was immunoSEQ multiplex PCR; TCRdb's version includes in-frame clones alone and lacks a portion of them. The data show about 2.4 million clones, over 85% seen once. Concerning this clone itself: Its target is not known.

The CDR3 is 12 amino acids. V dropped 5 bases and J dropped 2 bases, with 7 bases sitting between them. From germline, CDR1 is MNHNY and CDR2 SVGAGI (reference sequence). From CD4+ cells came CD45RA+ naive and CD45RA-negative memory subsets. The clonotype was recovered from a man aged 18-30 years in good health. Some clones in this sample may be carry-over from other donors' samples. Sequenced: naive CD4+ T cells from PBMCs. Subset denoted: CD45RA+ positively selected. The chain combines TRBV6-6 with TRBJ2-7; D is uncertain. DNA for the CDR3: TGTGCCAGCAGTCCTGCCCCCTACGAGCAGTACTTC. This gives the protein CASSPAPYEQYF.